A selection of T cell receptor beta chains follows, all from one sample in a study of blood T cells in healthy people across ages. TCRdb analysed the 5' RACE reads with MiXCR anew, one entry per CDR3 protein. The table shows hundreds of thousands of distinct CDR3 sequences, with more than 35% occurring only once. What was sequenced was blood. The receptors originated from a man older than 75 in good health. Each CDR3 is given with its conserved first and last residue. The D gene is left open where the match is weak. Only part of the rows carry a size: once, few, many, or a class if the clone is expanded.

TRBD2	TRBJ2-7	few	TRBV28	CASNPAGAGYEQYF	TGTGCCAGCAACCCCGCGGGAGCTGGATACGAGCAGTACTTC
-	TRBJ2-7	once	TRBV15	CATSRELQLSYEQYF	TGTGCCACCAGCAGAGAATTACAGCTCTCCTACGAGCAGTACTTC
-	TRBJ2-1	many	TRBV12-3/TRBV12-4	CASSPKWEGIYNEQFF	TGTGCCAGCAGTCCCAAATGGGAAGGGATCTACAATGAGCAGTTCTTC
TRBD1	TRBJ2-1	many	TRBV27	CASSLARGLEFF	TGTGCCAGCAGTTTAGCCAGGGGGCTGGAGTTCTTC
TRBD2	TRBJ2-1	many	TRBV29-1	CSVTQLAGGFKGEQFF	TGCAGCGTTACACAACTAGCGGGAGGGTTTAAGGGTGAGCAGTTCTTC
-	TRBJ1-2	-	TRBV4-1	CASSQAPYRYTNYGYTF	TGCGCCAGCAGCCAAGCCCCGTACAGATATACTAACTATGGCTACACCTTC
TRBD1	TRBJ2-1	once	TRBV7-2	CASSSPGTGVFYNEQFF	TGTGCCAGCAGCTCCCCCGGGACAGGGGTTTTCTACAATGAGCAGTTCTTC
TRBD1	TRBJ1-2	-	TRBV10-3	CAISEATGIYGYTF	TGTGCCATCAGTGAGGCGACAGGGATTTATGGCTACACCTTC
TRBD2	TRBJ2-3	-	TRBV4-3	CVSSQGLAGGWGTDTQYF	TGCGTCAGCAGCCAAGGACTAGCGGGGGGATGGGGCACAGATACGCAGTATTTT
-	TRBJ1-5	-	TRBV7-2	CASSRRVGAGQPQHF	TGTGCCAGCAGCCGCCGAGTGGGGGCAGGCCAGCCCCAGCATTTT
TRBD1	TRBJ2-7	-	TRBV3-1	CASSQEPGQETQYF	TGTGCCAGCAGCCAAGAGCCTGGACAGGAGACTCAGTACTTC
-	TRBJ2-3	-	TRBV9	CASSPRFTDTQYF	TGTGCCAGCAGCCCCCGATTCACAGATACGCAGTATTTT
-	TRBJ2-5	-	TRBV7-2	CASSLGWGAGYQETQYF	TGTGCCAGCAGCTTAGGGTGGGGCGCCGGGTACCAAGAGACCCAGTACTTC
TRBD1	TRBJ2-1	-	TRBV6-1	CASSPGTGINEQFF	TGTGCCAGCAGTCCGGGGACAGGGATCAATGAGCAGTTCTTC
-	TRBJ2-3	few	TRBV5-1	CASSWVDSTDTQYF	TGCGCCAGCAGCTGGGTGGACAGCACAGATACGCAGTATTTT
-	TRBJ1-2	-	TRBV28	CASSPDGSIYGYTF	TGTGCCAGCAGTCCGGACGGAAGCATCTATGGCTACACCTTC
-	TRBJ2-7	-	TRBV20-1	CSATGQGREAQYF	TGCAGTGCAACCGGACAGGGGCGGGAGGCCCAGTACTTC
-	TRBJ2-6	few	TRBV6-6	CASSWTVSSGANVLTF	TGTGCCAGCAGTTGGACAGTCAGCTCTGGGGCCAACGTCCTGACTTTC
-	TRBJ2-7	many	TRBV9	CASSVEASNPYEQYF	TGTGCCAGCAGCGTAGAGGCTAGTAACCCCTACGAGCAGTACTTC
TRBD1	TRBJ2-5	-	TRBV9	CASSAGSSRGETQYF	TGTGCCAGCAGCGCCGGTTCTAGCAGGGGGGAGACCCAGTACTTC
-	TRBJ2-1	-	TRBV27	CASSFAGTAYNEQDF	TGTGCCAGCAGCTTCGCCGGGACGGCTTACAATGAGCAGGACTTC
-	TRBJ1-1	few	TRBV20-1	CSASWRGNTEAFF	TGCAGTGCTAGTTGGAGGGGGAACACTGAAGCTTTCTTT
-	TRBJ2-5	-	TRBV2	CASSDGPLQETQYF	TGTGCCAGCAGTGACGGTCCTTTACAAGAGACCCAGTACTTC
-	TRBJ2-7	few	TRBV11-3	CASSLGTRGYEQYF	TGTGCCAGCAGCTTAGGGACGCGGGGCTACGAGCAGTACTTC
TRBD2	TRBJ2-5	-	TRBV28	CASSLGQREQYF	TGTGCCAGCAGTTTAGGGCAGCGGGAGCAGTACTTC